One sample yielded the 6 T cell receptor beta chains listed below, sequenced in a study of T cells in localized non-small cell lung cancer. The repertoire was sequenced with immunoSEQ multiplex PCR; TCRdb's copy has only in-frame clones and lacks some. This sample yields 50,000 to 75,000 clones, of which 70% to 90% are seen a single time; less than 25% belongs to the top ten. Here the sequenced sample was peripheral blood, taken before any cancer treatment. Receptors originate from a man aged 40-75 years with stage I squamous cell lung carcinoma.

The rearrangement uses TRBV7-2 and TRBJ2-7, with 8 nucleotides matching TRBD1. V trimming: 5 bases; J trimming: 1 base; junction bases outside the gene matches: 7. This CDR3 spans 15 amino acids. CDR1 is SGHTA and CDR2 is FQGNSA in the germline V gene. CDR3 sequence: CASSLDRGSSYEQYF. DNA for the CDR3: TGTGCCAGCAGCCTAGACAGGGGTTCTTCCTACGAGCAGTACTTC. Complete variable domain (other parts from reference TRBV7-2 and TRBJ2-7): GAGVSQSPSNKVTEKGKDVELRCDPISGHTALYWYRQSLGQGLEFLIYFQGNSAPDKSGLPSDRFSAERTGGSVSTLTIQRTQQEDSAVYLCASSLDRGSSYEQYFGPGTRLTVT.

The V gene is TRBV4-1, the J gene TRBJ2-2; no definite D call. The V gene lost 0 bases and the J gene lost 5 bases, with 7 bases spanning the gap. In germline, CDR1 is MGHRA, CDR2 YSYEKL. CDR3 size: 14 residues. CDR3 bases: TGCGCCAGCAGCCAAGATTGGGTGACCGGGGAGCTGTTTTTT. Translated, it gives CASSQDWVTGELFF.

The chain recombines TRBV5-8 with TRBJ2-7; 10 nucleotides align to TRBD1. The V segment lost 3 bases and the J segment 2 bases; nucleotides outside the gene matches: 5. This CDR3 is 15 amino acids long. Germline V gives CDR1 SGHTS, CDR2 YDEGEE. The CDR3 sequence: CASSYDGTGAYEQYF. CDR3 nucleotide sequence: TGTGCCAGCAGCTATGATGGGACAGGGGCCTACGAGCAGTACTTC.

This clone turned up a few times. The chain carries TRBV7-2 and TRBJ2-3; 8 nucleotides agree with TRBD2. V dropped 3 bases and J dropped 6; count of bases not matched to a gene: 8. CDR1 is SGHTA, CDR2 FQGNSA, per germline. CDR3 length: 15 residues. CDR3 in DNA: TGTGCCAGCAGCTTGAGAGCGGGAGATATGGATACGCAGTATTTT. It encodes CASSLRAGDMDTQYF.

V gene TRBV2 combines with J gene TRBJ2-3, with 8 bases lining up with TRBD1. The germline gives CDR1 SNHLY, CDR2 FYNNEI. The CDR3 length is 14 residues. V lost 4 bases and J lost 2; bases outside the gene matches: 2. The CDR3 protein is CASSGQGSTDTQYF. The DNA of the CDR3 is TGTGCCAGCAGTGGACAGGGGTCCACAGATACGCAGTATTTT. Looking up the rest from reference TRBV2 and TRBJ2-3 gives the full variable domain: EPEVTQTPSHQVTQMGQEVILRCVPISNHLYFYWYRQILGQKVEFLVSFYNNEISEKSEIFDDQFSVERPDGSNFTLKIRSTKLEDSAMYFCASSGQGSTDTQYFGPGTRLTVL.

V gene TRBV7-2 combines with J gene TRBJ1-4; maybe TRBD1 (6 bases). The length of the CDR3 is 14 residues. The germline V gene encodes CDR1 SGHTA and CDR2 FQGNSA. The germline V and J ends were trimmed by 3 bases and 13 bases, with 18 bases remaining between them. Here the CDR3 DNA reads TGTGCCAGCAGCTTGGGGGAACAGGGTAAAGGACTGTTTTTT. This translates into CASSLGEQGKGLFF.